This TCR beta chain was found in a study of OX40 agonist ivuxolimab in advanced cancers. Unmatched junction bases numbered 8, after V lost 6 bases and J lost 4 bases. The CDR3 consists of 15 residues. The germline V gene has CDR1 MDHEN and CDR2 SYDVKM. Sequencing was performed with immunoSEQ multiplex PCR; in TCRdb, only in-frame clones are kept and a portion is missing. The data contain tens of thousands of clones, roughly 87% of them singletons. The origin of this receptor is an adult with an advanced solid tumor such as melanoma, head and neck, liver or kidney cancer. The chain uses TRBV28 and TRBJ1-5; 8 bases are a match to TRBD1. The source was CD4+ or CD8+ T cells sorted from blood, collected in a trial of the OX40 agonist ivuxolimab. CDR3 in DNA: TGTGCCAGCAGGAGGACAGGGTCGAGAAATCAGCCCCAGCATTTT. Translating gives CASRRTGSRNQPQHF.